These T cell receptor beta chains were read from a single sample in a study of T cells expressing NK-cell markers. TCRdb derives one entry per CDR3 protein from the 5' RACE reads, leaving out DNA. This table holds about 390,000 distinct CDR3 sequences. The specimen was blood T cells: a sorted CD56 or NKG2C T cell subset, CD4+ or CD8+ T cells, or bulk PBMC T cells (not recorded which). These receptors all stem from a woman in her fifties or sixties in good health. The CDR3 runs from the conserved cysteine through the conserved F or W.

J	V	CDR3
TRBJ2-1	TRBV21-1	CASSGGPGLAYNEQFF
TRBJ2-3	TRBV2	CASRPSGRASDTQYF
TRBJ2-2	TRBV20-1	CSARDISKGGDTGELFF
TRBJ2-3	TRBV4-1	CASSQTVPLGLSTDTQYF
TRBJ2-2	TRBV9	CASSVARWGSPGELFF
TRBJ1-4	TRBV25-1	CASSEPRGATNEKLFF
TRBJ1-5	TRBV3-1	CASSPGTGEYQPQHF
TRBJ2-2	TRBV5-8	CASSSGDRNTGELFF
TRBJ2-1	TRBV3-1	CASSRAGSYNEQFF
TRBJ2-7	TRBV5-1	CASSAARTTGVVYEQYF
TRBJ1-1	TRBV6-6	CASSYAGKNTEAFF
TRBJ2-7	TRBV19	CASSIEETSGSYEQYF
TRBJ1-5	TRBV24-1	CATAGQGSNQPQHF
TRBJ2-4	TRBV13	CASSAGGASLAKNIQYF
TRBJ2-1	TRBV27	CASSLATSGRGVGEQFF
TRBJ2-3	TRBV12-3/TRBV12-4	CASRDTGGTDTQYF
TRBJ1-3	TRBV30	CAWSRDGVLNTIYF
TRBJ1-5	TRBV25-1	CASSGREGQPQHF
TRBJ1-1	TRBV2	CASLRSSRSEAFF
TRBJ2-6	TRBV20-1	CSAIQGASGANVLTF
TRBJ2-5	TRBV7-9	CASSAPRTGKETQYF
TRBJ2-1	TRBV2	CASSGGRNPSNEQFF
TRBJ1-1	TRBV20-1	CSAQGNTEAFF
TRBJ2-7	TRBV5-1	CASSLDGTSGRVYEQYF
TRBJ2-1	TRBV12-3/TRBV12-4	CASSPLVMREYNEQFF
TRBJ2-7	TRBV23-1	CASRTSGPLYEQYF
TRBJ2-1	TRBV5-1	CASSPGVGLNEQFF
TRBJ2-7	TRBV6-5	CASSSRDRESYEQYF
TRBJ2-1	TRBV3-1	CATQYSGKVDEQFF
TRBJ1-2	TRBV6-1	CASSRGLLNYGYTF
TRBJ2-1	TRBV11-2	CASSLSGDSDEQFF
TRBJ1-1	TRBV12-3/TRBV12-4	CASSVQLNTEAFF
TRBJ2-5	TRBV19	CASSIRHGRETQYF
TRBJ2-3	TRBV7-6	CASSGGLAGLSTDTQYF
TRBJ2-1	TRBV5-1	CASSLVRTDEQFF
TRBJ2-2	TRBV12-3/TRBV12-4	CASSFFQATGELFF
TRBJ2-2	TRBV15	CATSRSPNTGELFF
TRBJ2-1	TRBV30	CAWASGSASSYNEQFF
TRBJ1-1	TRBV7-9	CASSSNARVEAFF
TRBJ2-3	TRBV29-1	CSTRSSGITDTQYF
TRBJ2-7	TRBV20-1	CSARFSGRLAYEQYF
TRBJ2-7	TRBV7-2	CASSPVRSYEQYF
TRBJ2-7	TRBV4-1	CASSHAVGGTYEQYF
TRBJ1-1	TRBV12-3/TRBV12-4	CASSRAGGGTEAFF
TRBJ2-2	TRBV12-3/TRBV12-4	CASRTTSGITGELFF
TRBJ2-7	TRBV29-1	CSVERTSGSTYEQYF
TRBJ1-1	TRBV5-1	CASSLETGRAYTEAFF
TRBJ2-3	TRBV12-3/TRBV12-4	CASSLTSGIPGTDTQYF
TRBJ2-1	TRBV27	CASSFWGLAGDEQFF
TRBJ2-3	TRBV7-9	CASSQTSRGTDTQYF
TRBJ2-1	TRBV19	CASSIGQPLSYNEQFF
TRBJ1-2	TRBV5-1	CASSLGTDYGYTF
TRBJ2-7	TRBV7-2	CASSYGTPQIYEQYF
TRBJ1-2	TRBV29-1	CSVPGGARGYTF